A selection of T cell receptor beta chains follows, all from one sample in a study of blood T cell repertoires in COVID-19. Profiled with immunoSEQ multiplex PCR; TCRdb holds only in-frame clones, not every one. Of some 200,000 clones listed, approximately 78% are singletons. The sample comprised peripheral blood. Receptors originate from a woman of 80 years or more with acute or convalescent COVID-19. Each CDR3 is given with its conserved first and last residue. A D gene is named only where the DNA matches it firmly. The size entry is marked missing in some rows and otherwise reads once, few, many or a size class.

J gene	clone size	D gene	CDR3 length	V gene	CDR3 protein	CDR3 DNA
TRBJ1-2	-	-	14	TRBV4-3	CASSQDRPGVGYTF	TGCGCCAGCAGCCAAGATCGGCCAGGGGTGGGCTACACCTTC
TRBJ1-5	-	-	13	TRBV7-8	CASSSSSNQPQHF	TGTGCCAGCAGCTCCAGTAGCAATCAGCCCCAGCATTTT
TRBJ1-5	-	TRBD1	14	TRBV19	CASSATGGNQPQHF	TGTGCCAGTAGTGCGACAGGGGGCAATCAGCCCCAGCATTTT
TRBJ1-4	-	TRBD1	14	TRBV10-2	CASSSQGVSEKLFF	TGCGCCAGCAGTTCACAGGGGGTTAGTGAAAAACTGTTTTTT
TRBJ2-2	-	-	15	TRBV19	CASRTVDRSTGELFF	TGTGCCAGTAGGACCGTAGACAGGAGCACCGGGGAGCTGTTTTTT
TRBJ2-1	-	TRBD2	14	TRBV28	CASGRAVNYNEQFF	TGTGCCAGCGGGAGGGCCGTCAACTACAATGAGCAGTTCTTC
TRBJ1-2	few	TRBD1	18	TRBV6-2/TRBV6-3	CASSPSGTGGGFWYGYTF	TGTGCCAGCAGCCCTTCAGGGACAGGGGGGGGTTTTTGGTATGGCTACACCTTC
TRBJ2-3	many	TRBD1	15	TRBV3-1/TRBV3-2	CASSSGTGWTDTQYF	TGTGCCAGCAGCTCCGGGACAGGGTGGACAGATACGCAGTATTTT
TRBJ2-1	-	TRBD2	15	TRBV7-8	CASSTPGGALSEQFF	TGTGCCAGCTCCACCCCCGGGGGGGCTTTAAGTGAGCAGTTCTTC
TRBJ1-1	-	TRBD1	16	TRBV18	CASSPLQGVMNTEAFF	TGTGCCAGCTCCCCCCTCCAGGGGGTCATGAACACTGAAGCTTTCTTT
TRBJ1-1	-	-	13	TRBV7-2	CASSPSGNTEAFF	TGTGCCAGCAGCCCATCAGGGAACACTGAAGCTTTCTTT
TRBJ1-5	few	-	14	TRBV2	CASSPDSQNQPQHF	TGTGCCAGCAGTCCGGACAGCCAGAATCAGCCCCAGCATTTT
TRBJ2-7	-	TRBD2	15	TRBV19	CASSIGSNTGGEQYF	TGTGCCAGTAGTATAGGATCAAACACCGGGGGGGAGCAGTACTTC
TRBJ2-7	-	TRBD2	16	TRBV19	CASSGTSGRAGYEQYF	TGTGCCAGTAGCGGGACTAGCGGGAGGGCCGGGTACGAGCAGTACTTC
TRBJ1-1	-	-	15	TRBV5-4	CASSLGRAGGTEAFF	TGTGCCAGCAGCTTGGGACGGGCCGGGGGCACTGAAGCTTTCTTT
TRBJ1-2	-	-	14	TRBV19	CATQPNREPYGYTF	TGTGCCACCCAACCCAACAGGGAACCGTATGGCTACACCTTC
TRBJ1-2	-	TRBD1	15	TRBV19	CASSPGTGGNYGYTF	TGTGCCAGTAGTCCCGGGACAGGGGGGAACTATGGCTACACCTTC
TRBJ1-5	-	-	13	TRBV2	CASIASGDQPQHF	TGTGCCAGCATTGCGTCAGGGGATCAGCCCCAGCATTTT
TRBJ2-7	-	TRBD1	14	TRBV5-1	CASSWRGQGDEQYF	TGCGCCAGCAGCTGGAGGGGACAGGGCGACGAGCAGTACTTC
TRBJ1-3	-	-	16	TRBV7-6	CASSLTGQSSGNTIYF	TGTGCCAGCAGCTTAACAGGACAGAGCTCTGGAAACACCATATATTTT
TRBJ1-2	once	-	13	TRBV5-4	CASSREGDYGYTF	TGTGCCAGCAGCCGGGAGGGGGACTATGGCTACACCTTC
TRBJ1-4	-	TRBD1	13	TRBV30	CAGAPTGGEKLFF	TGTGCCGGGGCCCCGACAGGGGGAGAAAAACTGTTTTTT
TRBJ2-2	-	TRBD1	15	TRBV7-3	CASSLGTANTGELFF	TGTGCCAGCAGCCTGGGGACAGCGAACACCGGGGAGCTGTTTTTT
TRBJ1-2	-	TRBD1	15	TRBV3-1/TRBV3-2	CASSLRTGGNYGYTF	TGTGCCAGCAGCCTCCGAACAGGGGGGAACTATGGCTACACCTTC
TRBJ2-7	-	-	15	TRBV5-4	CASSLAGTFSYEQYF	TGTGCCAGCAGCTTGGCCGGGACTTTCTCCTACGAGCAGTACTTC
TRBJ2-7	-	-	18	TRBV6-4	CASSDSRFRTVDNYEQYF	TGTGCCAGCAGTGACTCGAGGTTTAGGACAGTCGACAACTACGAGCAGTACTTC
TRBJ2-1	-	TRBD2	16	TRBV7-6	CASSPTSANSYNEQFF	TGTGCCAGCAGCCCCACTAGCGCTAACTCCTACAATGAGCAGTTCTTC
TRBJ2-6	-	TRBD1	17	TRBV4-3	CASSGQTGVSGANVLTF	TGCGCCAGCAGCGGCCAGACAGGGGTCTCTGGGGCCAACGTCCTGACTTTC
TRBJ2-2	-	-	14	TRBV6-2/TRBV6-3	CASSYPDRTGELFF	TGTGCCAGCAGTTACCCAGACAGGACCGGGGAGCTGTTTTTT